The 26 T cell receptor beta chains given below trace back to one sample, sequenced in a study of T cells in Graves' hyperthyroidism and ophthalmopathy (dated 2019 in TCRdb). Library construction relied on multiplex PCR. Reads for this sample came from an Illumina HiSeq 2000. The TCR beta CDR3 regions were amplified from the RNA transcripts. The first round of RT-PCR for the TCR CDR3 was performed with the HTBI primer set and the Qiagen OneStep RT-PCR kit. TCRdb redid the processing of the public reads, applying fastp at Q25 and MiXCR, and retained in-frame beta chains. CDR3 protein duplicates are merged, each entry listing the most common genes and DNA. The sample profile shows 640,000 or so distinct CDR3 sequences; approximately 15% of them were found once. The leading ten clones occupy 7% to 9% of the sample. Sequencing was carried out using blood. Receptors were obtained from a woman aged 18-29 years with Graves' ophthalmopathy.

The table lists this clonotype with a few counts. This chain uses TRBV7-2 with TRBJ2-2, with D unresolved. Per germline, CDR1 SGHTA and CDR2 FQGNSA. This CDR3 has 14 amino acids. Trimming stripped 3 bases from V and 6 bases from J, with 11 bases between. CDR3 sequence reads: CASSFRFPAGELFF. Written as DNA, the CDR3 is TGTGCCAGCAGCTTTCGGTTTCCTGCCGGGGAGCTGTTTTTT.

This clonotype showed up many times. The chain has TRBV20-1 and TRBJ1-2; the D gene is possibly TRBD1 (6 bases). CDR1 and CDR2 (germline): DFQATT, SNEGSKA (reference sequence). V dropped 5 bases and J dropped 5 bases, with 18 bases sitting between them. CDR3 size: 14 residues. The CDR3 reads CSAPPFGRGYGYTF. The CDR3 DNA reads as TGCAGTGCTCCCCCCTTCGGCAGGGGATATGGCTACACCTTC.

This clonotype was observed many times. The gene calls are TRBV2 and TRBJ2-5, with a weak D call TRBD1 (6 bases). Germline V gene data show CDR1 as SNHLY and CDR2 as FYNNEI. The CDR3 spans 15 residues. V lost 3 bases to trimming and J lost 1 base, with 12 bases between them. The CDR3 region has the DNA TGTGCCAGCAGTGACGGCCTGGGGGCCCAAGAGACCCAGTACTTC. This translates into CASSDGLGAQETQYF.

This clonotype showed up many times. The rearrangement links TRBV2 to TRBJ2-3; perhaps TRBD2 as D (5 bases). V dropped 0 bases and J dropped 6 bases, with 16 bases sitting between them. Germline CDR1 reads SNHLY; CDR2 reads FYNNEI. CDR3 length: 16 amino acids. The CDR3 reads CASSEALRRTSDTQYF. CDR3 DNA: TGTGCCAGCAGTGAAGCGCTTCGTCGGACTTCCGATACGCAGTATTTT.

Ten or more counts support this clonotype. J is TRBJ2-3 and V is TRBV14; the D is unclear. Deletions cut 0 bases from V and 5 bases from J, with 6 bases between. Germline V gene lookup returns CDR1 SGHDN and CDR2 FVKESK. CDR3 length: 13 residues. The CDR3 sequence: CASSQDRGDTQYF. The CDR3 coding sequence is TGTGCCAGCAGCCAAGACCGCGGAGATACGCAGTATTTT.

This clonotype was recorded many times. In DNA, the CDR3 is TGCAGTGCTACCCACTGGCGGGAGGGGGCCAACAATGAGCAGTTCTTC. This encodes CSATHWREGANNEQFF. This chain links TRBV20-1 with TRBJ2-1, with 9 nucleotides matching TRBD2. Germline lookup yields CDR1 DFQATT and CDR2 SNEGSKA (reference sequence). The V and J ends lost 4 bases and 5 bases, in that order; junction bases with no gene match: 12. This CDR3 has 16 amino acids.

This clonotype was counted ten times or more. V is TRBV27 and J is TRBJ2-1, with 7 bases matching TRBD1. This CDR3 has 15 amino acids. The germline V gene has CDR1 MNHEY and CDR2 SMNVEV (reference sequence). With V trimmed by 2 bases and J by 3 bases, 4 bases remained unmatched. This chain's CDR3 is CASSLEGGFYNEQFF. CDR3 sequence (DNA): TGTGCCAGCAGTTTAGAAGGGGGCTTCTACAATGAGCAGTTCTTC.

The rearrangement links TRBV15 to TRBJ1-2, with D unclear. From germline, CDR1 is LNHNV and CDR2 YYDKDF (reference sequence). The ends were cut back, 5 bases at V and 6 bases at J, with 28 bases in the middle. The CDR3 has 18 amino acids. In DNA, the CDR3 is TGTGCCACCAGCGGGAGGAGGAGCCCAAGGGCAGATAAGGATGGCTACACCTTC. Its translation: CATSGRRSPRADKDGYTF.

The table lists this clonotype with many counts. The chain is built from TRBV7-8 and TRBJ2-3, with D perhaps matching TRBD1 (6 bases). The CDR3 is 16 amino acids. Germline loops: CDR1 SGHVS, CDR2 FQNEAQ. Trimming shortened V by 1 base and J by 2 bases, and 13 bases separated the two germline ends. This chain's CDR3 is CASSLGQARLTDTQYF. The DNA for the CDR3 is TGTGCCAGCAGCTTAGGACAGGCGAGACTCACAGATACGCAGTATTTT. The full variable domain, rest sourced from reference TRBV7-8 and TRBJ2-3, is GAGVSQSPRYKVAKRGQDVALRCDPISGHVSLFWYQQALGQGPEFLTYFQNEAQLDKSGLPSDRFFAERPEGSVSTLKIQRTQQEDSAVYLCASSLGQARLTDTQYFGPGTRLTVL.

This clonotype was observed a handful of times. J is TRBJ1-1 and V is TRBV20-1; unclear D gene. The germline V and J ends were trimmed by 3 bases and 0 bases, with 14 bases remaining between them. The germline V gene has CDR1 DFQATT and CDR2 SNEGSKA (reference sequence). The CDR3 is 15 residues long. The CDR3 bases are TGCAGTGCTAGCCAGGCGGGCGATATGAACACTGAAGCTTTCTTT. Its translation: CSASQAGDMNTEAFF.

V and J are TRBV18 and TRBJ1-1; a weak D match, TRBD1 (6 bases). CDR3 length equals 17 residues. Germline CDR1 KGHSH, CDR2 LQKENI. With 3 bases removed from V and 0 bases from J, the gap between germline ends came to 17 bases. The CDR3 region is CASSPAGTRGMNTEAFF. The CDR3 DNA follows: TGTGCCAGCTCACCTGCCGGGACAAGGGGGATGAACACTGAAGCTTTCTTT.

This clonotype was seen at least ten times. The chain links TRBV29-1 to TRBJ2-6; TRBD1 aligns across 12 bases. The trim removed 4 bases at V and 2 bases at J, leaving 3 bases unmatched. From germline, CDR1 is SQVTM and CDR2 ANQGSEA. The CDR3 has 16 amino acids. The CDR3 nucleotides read TGCAGCGTTGTTGGGGACAGGGGGCCTGGGGCCAACGTCCTGACTTTC. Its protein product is CSVVGDRGPGANVLTF. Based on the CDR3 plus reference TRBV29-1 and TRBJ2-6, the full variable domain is SAVISQKPSRDICQRGTSLTIQCQVDSQVTMMFWYRQQPGQSLTLIATANQGSEATYESGFVIDKFPISRPNLTFSTLTVSNMSPEDSSIYLCSVVGDRGPGANVLTFGAGSRLTVL.

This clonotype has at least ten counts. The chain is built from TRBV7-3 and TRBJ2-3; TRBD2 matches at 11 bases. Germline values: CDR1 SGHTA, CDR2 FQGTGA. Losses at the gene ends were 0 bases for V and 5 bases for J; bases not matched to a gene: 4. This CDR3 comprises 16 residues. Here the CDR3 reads CASSLTTSGSGDTQYF. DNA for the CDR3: TGTGCCAGCAGCTTAACAACTAGCGGGAGCGGAGATACGCAGTATTTT. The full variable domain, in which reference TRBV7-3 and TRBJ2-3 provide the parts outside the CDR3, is GAGVSQTPSNKVTEKGKYVELRCDPISGHTALYWYRQSLGQGPEFLIYFQGTGAADDSGLPNDRFFAVRPEGSVSTLKIQRTERGDSAVYLCASSLTTSGSGDTQYFGPGTRLTVL.

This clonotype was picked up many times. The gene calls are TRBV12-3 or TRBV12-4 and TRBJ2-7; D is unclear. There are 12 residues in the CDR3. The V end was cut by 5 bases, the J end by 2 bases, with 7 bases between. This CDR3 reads CASSLATYEQYF. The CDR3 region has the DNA TGTGCCAGCAGTCTGGCTACCTACGAGCAGTACTTC.

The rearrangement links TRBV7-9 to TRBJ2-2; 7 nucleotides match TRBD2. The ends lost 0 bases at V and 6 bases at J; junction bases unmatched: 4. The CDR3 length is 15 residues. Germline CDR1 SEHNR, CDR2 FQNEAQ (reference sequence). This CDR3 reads CASSLAPRGAGELFF. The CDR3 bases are TGTGCCAGCAGCTTAGCGCCTCGGGGGGCCGGGGAGCTGTTTTTT. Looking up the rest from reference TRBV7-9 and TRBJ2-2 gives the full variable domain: DTGVSQNPRHKITKRGQNVTFRCDPISEHNRLYWYRQTLGQGPEFLTYFQNEAQLEKSRLLSDRFSAERPKGSFSTLEIQRTEQGDSAMYLCASSLAPRGAGELFFGEGSRLTVL.

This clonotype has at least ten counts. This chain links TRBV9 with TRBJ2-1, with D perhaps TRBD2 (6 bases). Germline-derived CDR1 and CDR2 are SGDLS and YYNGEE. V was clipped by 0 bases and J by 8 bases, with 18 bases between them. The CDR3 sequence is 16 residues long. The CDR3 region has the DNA TGTGCCAGCAGCGTAGCCGGGCGGGGCATTTTCGATGAGCAGTTCTTC. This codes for CASSVAGRGIFDEQFF. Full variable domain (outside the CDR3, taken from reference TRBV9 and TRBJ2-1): DSGVTQTPKHLITATGQRVTLRCSPRSGDLSVYWYQQSLDQGLQFLIQYYNGEERAKGNILERFSAQQFPDLHSELNLSSLELGDSALYFCASSVAGRGIFDEQFFGPGTRLTVL.

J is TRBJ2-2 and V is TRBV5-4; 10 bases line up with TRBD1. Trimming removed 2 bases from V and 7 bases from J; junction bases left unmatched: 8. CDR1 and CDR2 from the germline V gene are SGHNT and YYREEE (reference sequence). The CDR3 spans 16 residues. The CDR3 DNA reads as TGTGCCAGCAGCTTCGGGACAGGGGTGGTTGGCGGGGAGCTGTTTTTT. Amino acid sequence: CASSFGTGVVGGELFF.

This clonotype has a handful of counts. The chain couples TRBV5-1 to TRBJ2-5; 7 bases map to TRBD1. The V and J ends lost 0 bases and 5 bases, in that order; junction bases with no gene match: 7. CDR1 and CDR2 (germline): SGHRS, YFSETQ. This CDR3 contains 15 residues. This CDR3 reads CASSLGDRVLETQYF. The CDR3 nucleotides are TGCGCCAGCAGCTTGGGCGACAGGGTGCTGGAGACCCAGTACTTC. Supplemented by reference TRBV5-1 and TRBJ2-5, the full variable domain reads KAGVTQTPRYLIKTRGQQVTLSCSPISGHRSVSWYQQTPGQGLQFLFEYFSETQRNKGNFPGRFSGRQFSNSRSEMNVSTLELGDSALYLCASSLGDRVLETQYFGPGTRLLVL.

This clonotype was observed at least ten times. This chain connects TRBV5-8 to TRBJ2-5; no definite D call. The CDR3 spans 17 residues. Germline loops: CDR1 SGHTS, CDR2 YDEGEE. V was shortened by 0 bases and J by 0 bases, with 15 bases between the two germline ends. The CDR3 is CASSLGWRGAYQETQYF. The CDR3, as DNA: TGTGCCAGCAGCTTGGGTTGGCGCGGTGCGTACCAAGAGACCCAGTACTTC.

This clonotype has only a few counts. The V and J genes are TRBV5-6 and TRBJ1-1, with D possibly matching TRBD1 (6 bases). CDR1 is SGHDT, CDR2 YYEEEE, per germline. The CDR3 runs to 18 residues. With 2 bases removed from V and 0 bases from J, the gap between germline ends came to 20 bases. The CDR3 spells CASSFPWGPGPMNTEAFF. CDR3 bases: TGTGCCAGCAGCTTTCCTTGGGGGCCCGGACCCATGAACACTGAAGCTTTCTTT.

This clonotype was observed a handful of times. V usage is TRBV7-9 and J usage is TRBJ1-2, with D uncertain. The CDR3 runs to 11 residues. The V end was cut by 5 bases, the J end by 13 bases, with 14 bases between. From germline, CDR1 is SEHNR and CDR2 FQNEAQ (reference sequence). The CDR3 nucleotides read TGTGCCAGCAGCCCCCCCCTCCCGTGCACCTTC. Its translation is CASSPPLPCTF.

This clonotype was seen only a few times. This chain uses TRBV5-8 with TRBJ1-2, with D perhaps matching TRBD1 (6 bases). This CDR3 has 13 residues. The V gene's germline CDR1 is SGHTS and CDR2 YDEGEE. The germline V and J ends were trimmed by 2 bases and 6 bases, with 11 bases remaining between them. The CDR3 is CASSFNRVDGYTF. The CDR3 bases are TGTGCCAGCAGCTTTAACAGGGTCGATGGCTACACCTTC.

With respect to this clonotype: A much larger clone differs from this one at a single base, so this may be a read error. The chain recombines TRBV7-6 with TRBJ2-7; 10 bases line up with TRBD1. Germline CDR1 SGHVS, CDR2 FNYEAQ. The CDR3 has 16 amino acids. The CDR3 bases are TGTACCAGCAGCTTAGCCGGGACAGGGGATAGGTACGAGCAGTACTTC. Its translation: CTSSLAGTGDRYEQYF.

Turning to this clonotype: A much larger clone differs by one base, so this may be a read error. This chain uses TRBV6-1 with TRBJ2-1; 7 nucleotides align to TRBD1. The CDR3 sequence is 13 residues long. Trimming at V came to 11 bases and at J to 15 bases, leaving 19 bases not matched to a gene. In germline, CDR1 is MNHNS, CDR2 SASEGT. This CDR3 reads CACGPATGAWGFF. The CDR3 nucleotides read TGTGCCTGCGGCCCAGCCACAGGGGCCTGGGGGTTCTTC.

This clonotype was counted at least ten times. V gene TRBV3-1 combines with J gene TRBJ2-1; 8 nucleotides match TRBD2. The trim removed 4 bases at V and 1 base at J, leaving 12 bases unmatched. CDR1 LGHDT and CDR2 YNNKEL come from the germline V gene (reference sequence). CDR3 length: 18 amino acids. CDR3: CASSPYVSGSESYNEQFF. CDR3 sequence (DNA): TGTGCCAGCAGCCCCTACGTCAGCGGGAGTGAGTCCTACAATGAGCAGTTCTTC.

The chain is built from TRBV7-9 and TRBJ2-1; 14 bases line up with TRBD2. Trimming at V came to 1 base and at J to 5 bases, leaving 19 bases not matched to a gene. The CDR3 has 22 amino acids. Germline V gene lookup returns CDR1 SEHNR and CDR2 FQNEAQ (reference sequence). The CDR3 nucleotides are TGTGCCAGCAGCTTAGGGATGACCGGGACTAGCGGGAGAAGGGATTTCGACAATGAGCAGTTCTTC. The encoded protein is CASSLGMTGTSGRRDFDNEQFF.